This T cell receptor (beta chain) was recovered during a study of T cells in Graves' hyperthyroidism and ophthalmopathy. There were TCR beta CDR3 regions amplified from RNA transcripts. An initial round of RT-PCR targeting the TCR CDR3 relied on the HTBI primer set. Each CDR3 protein gets one entry after TCRdb re-called the multiplex PCR reads with MiXCR. The sample records approximately 400,000 distinct CDR3 sequences, 14% to 15% being singletons. Hyperthyroidism, newly diagnosed and lasting under 2 months, affected patients aged 18 to 65. This clonotype was detected only a few times. The CDR3 totals 15 residues. CDR1 SGHRS and CDR2 YFSETQ come from the germline V gene. V shed 3 bases and J 9 bases; nucleotides not matched to a gene: 9.

The chain carries TRBV5-1 and TRBJ2-1; 10 bases map to TRBD1. Sequencing was carried out using blood. This clonotype was obtained from a woman under 40 with Graves' hyperthyroidism. The CDR3 here is CASSSGTGAGLEQFF. The CDR3 nucleotides read TGCGCCAGCAGCTCAGGGACAGGGGCGGGTCTTGAGCAGTTCTTC. Looking up the rest from reference TRBV5-1 and TRBJ2-1 gives the full variable domain: KAGVTQTPRYLIKTRGQQVTLSCSPISGHRSVSWYQQTPGQGLQFLFEYFSETQRNKGNFPGRFSGRQFSNSRSEMNVSTLELGDSALYLCASSSGTGAGLEQFFGPGTRLTVL.